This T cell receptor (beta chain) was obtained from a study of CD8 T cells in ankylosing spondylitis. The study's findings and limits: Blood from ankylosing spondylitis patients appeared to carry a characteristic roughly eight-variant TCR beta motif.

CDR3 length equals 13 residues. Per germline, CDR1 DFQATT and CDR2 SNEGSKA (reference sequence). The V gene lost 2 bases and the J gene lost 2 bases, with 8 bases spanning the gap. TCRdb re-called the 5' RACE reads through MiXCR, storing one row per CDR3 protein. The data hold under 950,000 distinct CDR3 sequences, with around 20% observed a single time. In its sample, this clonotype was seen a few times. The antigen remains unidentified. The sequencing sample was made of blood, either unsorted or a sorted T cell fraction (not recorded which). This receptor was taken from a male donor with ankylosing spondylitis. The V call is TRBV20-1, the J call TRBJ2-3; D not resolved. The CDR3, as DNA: TGCAGTGCTAGAATACAGAACACAGATACGCAGTATTTT. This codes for CSARIQNTDTQYF.